The subject of this entry is one TCR beta chain. What it binds is not known. This sample is drawn from a study of T cell responses to AZD1222 COVID-19 vaccine. Regarding the study as a whole: Only 5 or 6 individuals given AZD1222 were seropositive at baseline.

Method: immunoSEQ multiplex PCR; TCRdb's copy keeps in-frame clones and lacks some. The sample has fewer than 100,000 clones; 88% are singletons. The germline V gene has CDR1 SGHRS and CDR2 YFSETQ. This CDR3 contains 20 residues. The J segment lost 0 bases and the V segment lost 0 bases, leaving 15 bases of the junction unmatched. The gene calls are TRBV5-1 and TRBJ2-7; TRBD2 agrees at 10 bases. This clonotype originated in an adult who received the AZD1222 COVID-19 vaccine. The source was peripheral blood, collected 28 days after the second AZD1222 dose. DNA of the CDR3: TGCGCCAGCAGCTTGGCCGGGGGACTAGCGCCCCGGGGGTCCTCCTACGAGCAGTACTTC. Amino acids: CASSLAGGLAPRGSSYEQYF.